A selection of T cell receptor beta chains follows, all from one sample in a study of blood T cell repertoires in COVID-19. The protocol was immunoSEQ multiplex PCR, while the TCRdb copy is restricted to in-frame clones and leaves out a portion. The sample records a few hundred thousand clones, around nine tenths being singletons. The sample was PBMCs or T cells enriched from blood (not recorded which). The receptors were sampled from a woman aged 25 to 45 who had recovered from COVID-19. CDR3s include the opening cysteine and the closing phenylalanine or tryptophan. D genes are given only for firm matches. The size field is filled for only some rows; it gives once, few, many or a size class.

>TRBV9|TRBJ2-1|NA|TRBD2
TGTGCCAGCAGCCCCCGGGGGGGTGGAACCTACAATGAGCAGTTCTTC
CASSPRGGGTYNEQFF
>TRBV4-2|TRBJ1-2|NA|NA
TGTGCCAGCAGCCAAGATGGGAGGGGTGGCTACACCTTC
CASSQDGRGGYTF
>TRBV25-1|TRBJ2-1|once|TRBD1
TGTGCCAGCAGTGATTGGGACAGGGTATTCGGTGAGCAGTTCTTC
CASSDWDRVFGEQFF
>TRBV19|TRBJ1-1|NA|NA
TGTGCCAGTACCCCCGGGAGGACTGAAGCTTTCTTT
CASTPGRTEAFF
>TRBV5-7|TRBJ1-3|NA|NA
TGTGCCAGCAGCTTGGTCCAGGGTCGCTCTGGAAACACCATATATTTT
CASSLVQGRSGNTIYF
>TRBV7-3|TRBJ1-2|NA|NA
TGTGCCAGCAGCTTAGCTTCCGGTAGTGGCTACACCTTC
CASSLASGSGYTF
>TRBV30|TRBJ2-7|NA|NA
TGTGCCTGGAGTGTGACAGTTTCTTACGAGCAGTACTTC
CAWSVTVSYEQYF
>TRBV5-1|TRBJ1-1|once|NA
TGCGCCAGCAGCTTGACAGCCAAGGACACTGAAGCTTTCTTT
CASSLTAKDTEAFF
>TRBV5-1|TRBJ2-7|NA|TRBD2
TGCGCCAGCAGCTTGGACGCTAGCGGGGTCTACGAGCAGTACTTC
CASSLDASGVYEQYF
>TRBV5-1|TRBJ1-1|NA|NA
TGCGCCAGCAGCCCTGAGGGTTTTCGGAATACTGAAGCTTTCTTT
CASSPEGFRNTEAFF
>TRBV7-9|TRBJ2-7|NA|TRBD1
TGTGCCAGCACCAATCCCGGACAGGGGAGCTCCTACGAGCAGTACTTC
CASTNPGQGSSYEQYF
>TRBV30|TRBJ2-5|NA|NA
TGTGCCTGGGACCGGGGGACCGAAGAGACCCAGTACTTC
CAWDRGTEETQYF
>TRBV28|TRBJ2-1|NA|NA
TGTGCCAGCAGTCGAGGTTTTGATGAGCAGTTCTTC
CASSRGFDEQFF
>TRBV29-1|TRBJ2-3|NA|NA
TGCAGCGTTGCACGGACAGCAAGCACAGATACGCAGTATTTT
CSVARTASTDTQYF
>TRBV5-6|TRBJ2-5|NA|NA
TGTGCCAGCAGCGCGACGATAACTACGGAGACCCAGTACTTC
CASSATITTETQYF
>TRBV19|TRBJ2-5|few|TRBD2
TGTGCCAGTAGCCCGGGACTAGCCGGGGGCAAATGGGAGACCCAGTACTTC
CASSPGLAGGKWETQYF
>TRBV9|TRBJ1-2|NA|TRBD1
TGTGCCAGCAGCGAACAGGGGTTGCAAGGCTACACCTTC
CASSEQGLQGYTF
>TRBV6-5|TRBJ1-1|NA|NA
TGTGCCAGCAGTTACACAGGTCGCACTGAAGCTTTCTTT
CASSYTGRTEAFF
>TRBV7-9|TRBJ1-1|NA|NA
TGTGCCAGCAGCTCCCAGGGTGTTGGGACTGAAGCTTTCTTT
CASSSQGVGTEAFF
>TRBV5-4|TRBJ1-2|NA|NA
TGTGCCAGCAGCGGGGGACTTGGCTACACCTTC
CASSGGLGYTF
>TRBV6-2/TRBV6-3|TRBJ1-5|NA|TRBD1
TGTGCCAGCAGTTACGTCGACAGGGGTAGCAATCAGCCCCAGCATTTT
CASSYVDRGSNQPQHF
>TRBV11-1|TRBJ2-4|NA|TRBD1
TGTGCCAGCAGCTTAGCGCCGACAGGGTTAGCCAAAAACATTCAGTACTTC
CASSLAPTGLAKNIQYF
>TRBV20-1|TRBJ2-1|NA|NA
TGCAGTGCCCCAGGGCAGTTCTTC
CSAPGQFF
>TRBV7-3|TRBJ2-5|NA|NA
TGTGCCAGCAGCTTAACGGGGACACTTGGGGAGACCCAGTACTTC
CASSLTGTLGETQYF
>TRBV5-1|TRBJ2-1|NA|TRBD1
TGCGCCAGCAGCTTGGCCAGGGACAGGGTCGATGAGCAGTTCTTC
CASSLARDRVDEQFF
>TRBV5-6|TRBJ1-2|once|TRBD1
TGTGCCAGCAGCGACCGACAGGGGAGTATCTATGGCTACACCTTC
CASSDRQGSIYGYTF
>TRBV27|TRBJ2-3|NA|NA
TGTGCCAGCAGTTTGCCGGGGGGCACAGATACGCAGTATTTT
CASSLPGGTDTQYF
>TRBV5-1|TRBJ1-2|NA|NA
TGCGCCAGCAGCTTTCTCGAGACTTCGCGAGGCTACACCTTC
CASSFLETSRGYTF
>TRBV29-1|TRBJ2-1|NA|TRBD2
TGCAGCGTTTTAGCGGGGGATACCTACAATGAGCAGTTCTTC
CSVLAGDTYNEQFF
>TRBV6-4|TRBJ2-3|NA|TRBD2
TGTGCCAGCAGTGACTCGGCGGGGGGGCCCGGGGATACGCAGTATTTT
CASSDSAGGPGDTQYF
>TRBV11-2|TRBJ2-7|NA|TRBD1
TGTGCCAGCAGCCCAGGGACAGGGGGGTACTACGAGCAGTACTTC
CASSPGTGGYYEQYF
>TRBV4-1|TRBJ1-6|NA|TRBD1
TGCGCCAGCAGCCAAGACAGACAGGGGGATAGGACACCCCTCCACTTT
CASSQDRQGDRTPLHF
>TRBV5-4|TRBJ2-2|once|TRBD1
TGTGCCAGCAGCTGGGACAGGGGGGGATTTTCGAACACCGGGGAGCTGTTTTTT
CASSWDRGGFSNTGELFF
>TRBV19|TRBJ1-5|few|TRBD1
TGTGCCAGTAGTGGACGGGACAGGGGCATGTATAGCAATCAGCCCCAGCATTTT
CASSGRDRGMYSNQPQHF
>TRBV9|TRBJ2-5|NA|NA
TGTGCCAGCAGCGTAGGTACAGGGCAAGAGACCCAGTACTTC
CASSVGTGQETQYF
>TRBV19|TRBJ2-1|NA|TRBD2
TGTGCCAGTAGTAGCATAGCGGGGATTAACAATGAGCAGTTCTTC
CASSSIAGINNEQFF
>TRBV29-1|TRBJ1-1|NA|NA
TGCAGCGTTCTCAGGTCGGCCTTGAACACTGAAGCTTTCTTT
CSVLRSALNTEAFF
>TRBV5-3|TRBJ1-5|once|NA
TGTGCCAGAAGCTTCGGTCGTAGGGCAGGGGATTATAGCAATCAGCCCCAGCATTTT
CARSFGRRAGDYSNQPQHF
>TRBV20-1|TRBJ1-1|NA|NA
TGCAGTGCTGGGGGCACAGGGCAGGCTTTCTTT
CSAGGTGQAFF
>TRBV5-4|TRBJ2-3|NA|TRBD2
TGTGCCAGCAGCTCCCGATTTGGGCGGGGGGGCACAGATACGCAGTATTTT
CASSSRFGRGGTDTQYF
>TRBV3-1/TRBV3-2|TRBJ1-2|NA|NA
TGTGCCAGCAGCCAAGAGGGGAGGAACTATGGCTACACCTTC
CASSQEGRNYGYTF
>TRBV29-1|TRBJ1-5|once|TRBD1
TGCAGCGGGACCCAAACAGGGGGGAATAGCAATCAGCCCCAGCATTTT
CSGTQTGGNSNQPQHF
>TRBV21-1|TRBJ1-5|NA|NA
TGTGCCAGCAGGCTGCCGGGACAGGGGAATGCCAATCAGCCCCAGCATTTT
CASRLPGQGNANQPQHF
>TRBV7-9|TRBJ1-1|few|NA
TGTGCCAGCAACCTAGGGGGATACACTGAAGCTTTCTTT
CASNLGGYTEAFF
>TRBV6-5|TRBJ2-7|NA|TRBD1
TGTGCCAGCAATCCCTCTACTCGACAGGGGCCCGAGCAGTACTTC
CASNPSTRQGPEQYF
>TRBV6-5|TRBJ2-1|NA|TRBD1
TGTGCCAGCAGTGACTCCGGGACAGGGGTTTATGAGCAGTTCTTC
CASSDSGTGVYEQFF
>TRBV30|TRBJ1-2|NA|NA
TGTGCCTGGAGTGTCCGGAGATTTAAGGCTTATGGCTACACCTTC
CAWSVRRFKAYGYTF
>TRBV6-1|TRBJ1-2|NA|NA
TGTGCCAGCAGTGAACCGCAGTATGGCTACACCTTC
CASSEPQYGYTF
>TRBV5-1|TRBJ1-2|NA|TRBD1
TGCGCCAGCAGCACCGGACAGGGCGCTAACTATGGCTACACCTTC
CASSTGQGANYGYTF
>TRBV4-1|TRBJ2-1|NA|NA
TGCGCCAGCAGCCACCTGGCGACTTACAAGTACAATGAGCAGTTCTTC
CASSHLATYKYNEQFF
>TRBV7-3|TRBJ2-1|NA|TRBD2
TGTGCCAGCAGCCCCGGGTTAGCGGGGGTGACTGAGCAGTTCTTC
CASSPGLAGVTEQFF
>TRBV2|TRBJ2-1|NA|TRBD2
TGTGCCAGCAGGCGGCTAGCGGGCAACAATGAGCAGTTCTTC
CASRRLAGNNEQFF
>TRBV6-5|TRBJ1-4|NA|NA
TGTGCCAGCAGGAAAACAGGGATGGATGAAAAACTGTTTTTT
CASRKTGMDEKLFF
>TRBV19|TRBJ2-1|NA|TRBD1
TGTGCCAGTAGTAGGGGACAGGGGGTTGAGCAGTTCTTC
CASSRGQGVEQFF
>TRBV18|TRBJ1-2|NA|TRBD1
TGTGCCAGCTCACCAATCGAACCGGGGACAGAACGACATGGCTACACCTTC
CASSPIEPGTERHGYTF